This is a list of T cell receptor beta chains from one sample in a study of shared clonotypes between healthy human individuals. This table comes from immunoSEQ multiplex PCR, and its TCRdb copy is limited to in-frame clones, with some not included. Of over a million clones listed, approximately 68% are singletons. The sequenced material came from memory CD4+ T cells sorted from blood. The receptor set was obtained from a man between 18 and 29 years old in good health. Each CDR3 is given with its conserved first and last residue. A D gene is named only where the DNA matches it firmly. Clone size appears in some rows only: once, few, many, or a class for an expanded clone.

clone size	D gene	V gene	J gene	CDR3 DNA	CDR3 protein
NA	NA	TRBV5-1	TRBJ1-2	TGCGCCAGCAGTAGGCAGGAATCTAACTATGGCTACACCTTC	CASSRQESNYGYTF
NA	NA	TRBV18	TRBJ2-7	TGTGCCAGCTCACCACAGGGGACTGCCTACGAGCAGTACTTC	CASSPQGTAYEQYF
NA	NA	TRBV30	TRBJ1-3	TGTGCCTGGAGGAACAAGGGTAGGCCTGGAAACACCATATATTTT	CAWRNKGRPGNTIYF
NA	TRBD1	TRBV4-1	TRBJ1-1	TGCGCCAGCAGCCAAGAAGCGACAGGGGGTAAGGTAGCTTTCTTT	CASSQEATGGKVAFF
NA	TRBD1	TRBV5-6	TRBJ1-2	TGTGCCAGCAGCTTGGTGGGGACAGGGTACGGTGGCTACACCTTC	CASSLVGTGYGGYTF
NA	NA	TRBV9	TRBJ2-6	TGTGCCAGCATGGGGGGGCCTGGGGCCAACGTCCTGACTTTC	CASMGGPGANVLTF
NA	NA	TRBV7-9	TRBJ2-5	TGTGCCAGCAGCCGCCCCTCAGCACGGCAAGAGACCCAGTACTTC	CASSRPSARQETQYF
NA	TRBD2	TRBV6-5	TRBJ2-7	TGTGCCAGCAGTTACAGACTAGCGGTAGGAAAGGAGCAGTACTTC	CASSYRLAVGKEQYF
NA	NA	TRBV5-1	TRBJ2-5	TGCGCCAGCAGCTTGGGGGTGGGCGGATTGTACCAAGAGACCCAGTACTTC	CASSLGVGGLYQETQYF
NA	NA	TRBV4-3	TRBJ2-5	TGCGCCAGCAGCCAAGAGCATAGGGAGACCCAGTACTTC	CASSQEHRETQYF
NA	NA	TRBV19	TRBJ2-1	TGTGCCAGTAGTTTGACACCTTACTCCTACAATGAGCAGTTCTTC	CASSLTPYSYNEQFF
NA	NA	TRBV19	TRBJ2-5	TGTGCCAGTAGGGGGGGAGGTCGAGAGACCCAGTACTTC	CASRGGGRETQYF
NA	NA	TRBV30	TRBJ1-5	TGTGCCTGGAGTGGGAAGGTCGGACAGCCCCAGCATTTT	CAWSGKVGQPQHF
NA	TRBD1	TRBV30	TRBJ2-3	TGTGCCTGGTCGGCGACAGGGTACACAGATACGCAGTATTTT	CAWSATGYTDTQYF
NA	TRBD2	TRBV4-1	TRBJ2-1	TGCGCCAGCAGCCAAGGTGGCGGGGGGGCCAGAAATGAGCAGTTCTTC	CASSQGGGGARNEQFF
NA	TRBD1	TRBV2	TRBJ1-4	TGTGCCAGCAGGGGAAGACAGGGGAATAATGAAAAACTGTTTTTT	CASRGRQGNNEKLFF
few	NA	TRBV7-6	TRBJ2-3	TGTGCCAGCAGCTTCCTAGGGTCTAGCACAGATACGCAGTATTTT	CASSFLGSSTDTQYF
NA	NA	TRBV6-6	TRBJ2-7	TGTGCCAGCAGTTACAGGGGTTCGGGAACCTACGAGCAGTACTTC	CASSYRGSGTYEQYF
NA	NA	TRBV19	TRBJ1-4	TGTGCCAGTAGTATCATGGGGCAGACTAATGAAAAACTGTTTTTT	CASSIMGQTNEKLFF
once	TRBD2	TRBV5-1	TRBJ2-5	TGCGCCAGCAGCTGGACGGCGGGAGGAGAGGAGACCCAGTACTTC	CASSWTAGGEETQYF
few	TRBD1	TRBV5-1	TRBJ2-1	TGCGCCAGCAGCACGAGACCCGGGACAGGGACTTACAATGAGCAGTTCTTC	CASSTRPGTGTYNEQFF
NA	TRBD2	TRBV5-4	TRBJ2-3	TGTGCCAGCAGCCTAGCGGGGCGGAGCACAGATACGCAGTATTTT	CASSLAGRSTDTQYF
NA	TRBD1	TRBV10-3	TRBJ2-7	TGTGCCATCAGGGGGGTCACAGGGGTCGAGCAGTACTTC	CAIRGVTGVEQYF
NA	TRBD2	TRBV30	TRBJ2-1	TGTGCCTGGAGGCCTCTGCGGGGGGGACTAGAGCAGTTCTTC	CAWRPLRGGLEQFF
few	TRBD1	TRBV2	TRBJ1-3	TGTGCCAGCAGCAGGACAGGGGTTGGATACACCATATATTTT	CASSRTGVGYTIYF
NA	NA	TRBV6-5	TRBJ2-7	TGTGCCAGCAGCCCTCGGGGCTACGAGCAGTACTTC	CASSPRGYEQYF
NA	NA	TRBV4-2	TRBJ2-6	TGTGCCAGCAGCCAAGCGTTCCAGGGCTCTGGGGCCAACGTCCTGACTTTC	CASSQAFQGSGANVLTF
NA	TRBD1	TRBV6-5	TRBJ2-7	TGTGCCAGCAGACGGACAGGGGGTGTCAACGAGCAGTACTTC	CASRRTGGVNEQYF
NA	TRBD2	TRBV10-3	TRBJ2-7	TGTGCCATCAATCCGGGAGGGCCCTACGAGCAGTACTTC	CAINPGGPYEQYF
NA	NA	TRBV5-4	TRBJ2-1	TGTGCCAGCAGCTTTTCGGGACCCGTCGGTGAGCAGTTCTTC	CASSFSGPVGEQFF
NA	NA	TRBV9	TRBJ2-3	TGTGCCAGCAGCGACTATTTCACAGATACGCAGTATTTT	CASSDYFTDTQYF